These T cell receptor beta chains were read from a single sample in a study of CD8+ T cells in alopecia areata. Using immunoSEQ multiplex PCR, the repertoire was profiled, and TCRdb retains in-frame clones only, with some absent. The table shows hundreds of thousands of clones, with over 45% occurring only once. The material sequenced was CD4+ T cells sorted from blood, taken around week 54, from a patient treated with tofacitinib. The receptors originated from a human donor with alopecia areata. Each CDR3 is given with its conserved first and last residue. A D gene is named only where the DNA matches it firmly. Clone size appears in some rows only: once, few, many, or a class for an expanded clone.

clone size	J gene	D gene	V gene	CDR3 protein	CDR3 DNA
.	TRBJ1-5	.	TRBV18	CASSPQSNQPQHF	TGTGCCAGCTCACCACAGAGCAATCAGCCCCAGCATTTT
once	TRBJ1-6	TRBD1	TRBV18	CASSTDRVDNSPLHF	TGTGCCAGCTCAACGGACAGGGTTGATAATTCACCCCTCCACTTT
.	TRBJ2-1	.	TRBV9	CASSAPGKVEQFF	TGTGCCAGCAGCGCCCCGGGGAAGGTTGAGCAGTTCTTC
.	TRBJ1-2	.	TRBV6-1	CASSEAGTDYTF	TGTGCCAGCAGTGAAGCCGGGACCGACTACACCTTC
.	TRBJ2-7	TRBD1	TRBV4-1	CASSPLGQVTYEQYF	TGCGCCAGCAGCCCGTTGGGACAGGTGACCTACGAGCAGTACTTC
.	TRBJ2-1	.	TRBV5-1	CASSLNDRSSSYNEQFF	TGCGCCAGCAGCTTGAACGACAGGTCGAGCTCCTACAATGAGCAGTTCTTC
.	TRBJ2-4	.	TRBV30	CAWSVGGTDIQYF	TGTGCCTGGAGTGTTGGGGGGACGGACATTCAGTACTTC
.	TRBJ2-1	.	TRBV7-8	CASSLAESAYNEQFF	TGTGCCAGCAGCTTAGCGGAGAGTGCGTACAATGAGCAGTTCTTC
few	TRBJ1-1	.	TRBV27	CASSFRGAGTEAFF	TGTGCCAGCAGTTTTCGGGGGGCCGGCACTGAAGCTTTCTTT
few	TRBJ1-1	.	TRBV10-3	CAISGQVNTEAFF	TGTGCCATCAGTGGACAGGTGAACACTGAAGCTTTCTTT
.	TRBJ2-5	.	TRBV9	CASSEYETQYF	TGTGCCAGCAGCGAGTACGAGACCCAGTACTTC
.	TRBJ2-7	.	TRBV5-1	CASSIPTGTTYEQYF	TGCGCCAGCAGCATCCCGACAGGTACAACCTACGAGCAGTACTTC
.	TRBJ1-2	.	TRBV6-1	CASSEAPTGIGYGYTF	TGTGCCAGCAGTGAAGCCCCCACAGGGATCGGCTATGGCTACACCTTC
.	TRBJ1-6	.	TRBV5-4	CASSLPRLGLDNSPLHF	TGTGCCAGCAGCTTGCCCAGATTGGGGCTGGATAATTCACCCCTCCACTTT
.	TRBJ2-2	.	TRBV11-1	CASSPRTGNTGELFF	TGTGCCAGCAGCCCCCGAACAGGGAACACCGGGGAGCTGTTTTTT
few	TRBJ2-7	.	TRBV7-3	CASGGFMDEQYF	TGTGCCAGCGGAGGATTTATGGACGAGCAGTACTTC
.	TRBJ2-3	.	TRBV4-3	CASSHSGRDTQYF	TGCGCCAGCAGCCATTCAGGGAGGGATACGCAGTATTTT
.	TRBJ2-3	.	TRBV29-1	CSLTGGGRHGTQYF	TGCAGCCTGACTGGGGGCGGCCGTCATGGTACGCAGTATTTT
once	TRBJ2-5	.	TRBV5-6	CASSWGLLGGETQYF	TGTGCCAGCAGCTGGGGACTATTAGGGGGCGAGACCCAGTACTTC
once	TRBJ2-5	.	TRBV2	CASSPEETQYF	TGTGCCAGCAGCCCCGAAGAGACCCAGTACTTC
few	TRBJ2-1	.	TRBV25-1	CASSESWVTANFF	TGTGCCAGCAGTGAATCTTGGGTGACAGCCAACTTCTTC
.	TRBJ1-1	.	TRBV29-1	CSVPAHSYTEAFF	TGCAGCGTTCCGGCCCACTCGTACACTGAAGCTTTCTTT
few	TRBJ2-1	TRBD2	TRBV15	CATSRIQASGGNEQFF	TGTGCCACCAGCAGAATTCAGGCTAGCGGGGGGAATGAGCAGTTCTTC
few	TRBJ1-5	.	TRBV30	CACRGAINQPQHF	TGTGCCTGTAGGGGGGCGATCAATCAGCCCCAGCATTTT
once	TRBJ2-7	.	TRBV12-5	CASGLVSQGVEQYF	TGTGCTAGTGGTTTGGTATCACAGGGTGTTGAGCAGTACTTC
.	TRBJ1-1	.	TRBV30	CAWAEKGLNTEAFF	TGTGCCTGGGCCGAGAAGGGGCTGAACACTGAAGCTTTCTTT
.	TRBJ2-3	.	TRBV2	CASSAARASTDTQYF	TGTGCCAGCAGTGCCGCCAGGGCTAGCACAGATACGCAGTATTTT
.	TRBJ2-7	TRBD1	TRBV12-5	CASGAGTGGYEQYF	TGTGCTAGTGGGGCCGGGACAGGGGGTTACGAGCAGTACTTC
.	TRBJ1-1	.	TRBV20-1	CSATGDTEAFF	TGCAGTGCTACAGGGGACACTGAAGCTTTCTTT
.	TRBJ1-2	TRBD1	TRBV30	CAWSVPTGLTF	TGTGCCTGGAGTGTACCGACAGGGCTGACCTTC
.	TRBJ1-2	.	TRBV6-6	CASTPMGSYGYTF	TGTGCCAGCACTCCGATGGGGAGCTATGGCTACACCTTC
.	TRBJ1-4	.	TRBV30	CAWRQGPPLEKLFF	TGTGCCTGGAGGCAGGGACCTCCTCTTGAAAAACTGTTTTTT
.	TRBJ2-1	TRBD2	TRBV30	CAWSWTRGFF	TGTGCCTGGAGTTGGACTAGAGGGTTCTTC
few	TRBJ1-1	.	TRBV30	CAWSRTSEAFF	TGTGCCTGGAGTAGGACCTCTGAAGCTTTCTTT
.	TRBJ1-2	.	TRBV29-1	CSVVKGAHGYTF	TGCAGCGTTGTAAAAGGGGCGCATGGCTACACCTTC
.	TRBJ2-3	.	TRBV11-1	CASSPRDFTDTQYF	TGTGCCAGCAGCCCCCGGGACTTCACAGATACGCAGTATTTT
.	TRBJ1-2	.	TRBV15	CATSSDTNYGYTF	TGTGCCACCAGCAGCGACACTAACTATGGCTACACCTTC
few	TRBJ2-5	.	TRBV4-2	CASSLTTQETQYF	TGTGCCAGCAGCCTCACCACACAAGAGACCCAGTACTTC
.	TRBJ2-5	.	TRBV29-1	CSAREGETQYF	TGCAGCGCGAGAGAGGGGGAGACCCAGTACTTC
.	TRBJ1-6	TRBD1	TRBV2	CASSVNRGQRSLHF	TGTGCCAGCAGTGTCAACAGGGGGCAACGATCCCTCCACTTT
.	TRBJ2-7	.	TRBV11-2	CASSLGYGYEQYF	TGTGCCAGCAGCTTAGGCTACGGCTACGAGCAGTACTTC
few	TRBJ2-7	TRBD1	TRBV5-1	CASSLPRTGDTGYEQYF	TGCGCCAGCAGCTTGCCGCGGACAGGGGATACAGGGTACGAGCAGTACTTC
.	TRBJ2-3	.	TRBV9	CASSVEGAPHTQYF	TGTGCCAGCAGCGTAGAAGGGGCTCCCCATACGCAGTATTTT
.	TRBJ2-5	.	TRBV7-3	CASSQTETQYF	TGTGCCAGCAGCCAAACGGAGACCCAGTACTTC
.	TRBJ2-5	TRBD2	TRBV20-1	CSAPLAGAFYF	TGCAGTGCCCCCCTAGCGGGGGCCTTCTACTTC
.	TRBJ2-5	TRBD2	TRBV10-3	CAISSRREETQYF	TGTGCCATCTCGTCCAGGCGGGAGGAGACCCAGTACTTC
once	TRBJ2-5	TRBD1	TRBV6-1	CASKVDRGQETQYF	TGTGCCAGCAAGGTGGACAGGGGGCAAGAGACCCAGTACTTC
.	TRBJ2-7	.	TRBV11-2	CASSASYEQYF	TGTGCCAGCAGCGCTTCCTACGAGCAGTACTTC
once	TRBJ2-7	.	TRBV29-1	CSVVIGAYEQYF	TGCAGCGTTGTCATAGGGGCCTACGAGCAGTACTTC
once	TRBJ2-3	.	TRBV9	CASGRAQFPDTQYF	TGTGCCAGCGGCAGGGCTCAGTTCCCAGATACGCAGTATTTT
.	TRBJ1-5	TRBD1	TRBV29-1	CSVTPPGGWPQHF	TGCAGCGTGACTCCCCCAGGGGGGTGGCCCCAGCATTTT